Each of the 8 T cell receptor beta chains below was sequenced from the same sample in a study of blood T cell repertoires in COVID-19 (dated by TCRdb to 2019 to 2021). The library was generated by the immunoSEQ multiplex PCR assay. TCRdb obtained this table from immuneACCESS and retained in-frame rearrangements with V and J assigned. These tables miss some clones; where compared with another copy, unresolved V genes account for less than half of the shortfall, and the remainder is unexplained. This sample lists 200,000 to 300,000 clones; 85% to 90% were detected once. The top ten clones comprise more than 1.5% of the sample. The sequencing input was PBMCs or T cells enriched from blood (not recorded which). Receptors were obtained from a man aged 35 to 55 who had recovered from COVID-19.

J is TRBJ1-2 and V is TRBV18, with D possibly matching TRBD1 (5 bases). Looked up from germline, CDR1 is KGHSH and CDR2 is LQKENI. This CDR3 comprises 15 residues. V was pared by 3 bases and J by 4 bases, with 15 bases between. CDR3 nucleotides: TGTGCCAGCTCACCCGATTCGGGGGGACTCTATGGCTACACCTTC. Amino acid sequence: CASSPDSGGLYGYTF.

CDR3 in DNA: TGTGCCAGCAGTTTATTTGGGGCGGCCCCCGGGGAGCTGTTTTTT. Encoded protein: CASSLFGAAPGELFF. The genes are TRBV28 and TRBJ2-2, with D perhaps matching TRBD1 (5 bases). CDR1 is MDHEN, CDR2 SYDVKM, per germline. V was pared by 1 base and J by 6 bases, with 12 bases between. The CDR3 runs 15 residues.

Comments on this clone: At the DNA level, this CDR3 is encoded by other sequences in the same sample as well. V usage is TRBV7-3 and J usage is TRBJ1-1; D is perhaps TRBD1 (5 bases). Looked up from germline, CDR1 is SGHTA and CDR2 is FQGTGA. V lost 0 bases and J 5 bases, leaving 7 bases between the germline ends. The CDR3 has 13 amino acids. The CDR3 here is CASSLTRGTEAFF. For the CDR3, the DNA is TGTGCCAGCAGCTTAACTAGGGGTACTGAAGCTTTCTTT.

The chain has TRBV3-1 (or the pseudogene TRBV3-2) and TRBJ2-3, with TRBD2 identical over 10 bases. CDR3 length: 14 amino acids. V shed 4 bases and J 7 bases; nucleotides not matched to a gene: 5. CDR1 is LGHDT, CDR2 YNNKEL, per germline (reference sequence). The CDR3 sequence: CASSPLAGTYTQYF. CDR3 nucleotides: TGTGCCAGCAGCCCACTAGCGGGGACGTATACGCAGTATTTT.

On this clone itself: Other DNA variants within this sample encode the same CDR3. The rearrangement links TRBV24-1 to TRBJ2-7; D is possibly TRBD1 (6 bases). The CDR3 loop spans 16 amino acids. Germline CDR1 is KGHDR and CDR2 is SFDVKD. V was cut by 2 bases and J by 0 bases, with 13 bases left in between. The CDR3 nucleotides are TGTGCCACCAGTGATTCACCGGGACATCTCTCCTACGAGCAGTACTTC. This encodes CATSDSPGHLSYEQYF.

The chain recombines TRBV7-9 with TRBJ2-5; 9 nucleotides agree with TRBD1. Germline-derived CDR1 and CDR2 are SEHNR and FQNEAQ (reference sequence). This CDR3 is built from 15 residues. V lost 4 bases to trimming and J lost 4 bases; unmatched junction nucleotides: 7. The CDR3 loop is CASSSDRGSPETQYF. The CDR3 DNA reads as TGTGCCAGCAGCTCGGACAGGGGTAGCCCAGAGACCCAGTACTTC.

The V gene is TRBV7-8, the J gene TRBJ1-3, with 7 nucleotides matching TRBD1. This CDR3 region has 17 residues. Germline CDR1 and CDR2: SGHVS and FQNEAQ. The V gene end was trimmed by 5 bases and the J gene end by 0 bases; junction bases not matched to a gene: 10. CDR3 nucleotide sequence: TGTGCCAGCAGCAAAGGGAGGACAGGACCCTCTGGAAACACCATATATTTT. Encoded protein: CASSKGRTGPSGNTIYF.

The J gene is TRBJ1-5, the V gene TRBV6-5; 11 nucleotides match TRBD1. Germline assignment: CDR1 MNHEY and CDR2 SVGAGI. Trimming removed 8 bases from V and 0 bases from J; junction bases left unmatched: 3. CDR3 length: 15 amino acids. CDR3 amino acids: CASAGTGGSNQPQHF. The DNA for the CDR3 is TGTGCCAGCGCCGGGACAGGGGGTAGCAATCAGCCCCAGCATTTT.